Each of the 8 T cell receptor beta chains below was sequenced from the same sample in a study of tumor and adjacent non-tumor tissue in lung cancer listed by TCRdb under 2018. The protocol used for the library was multiplex PCR. This sample was sequenced with an Illumina HiSeq 2500. TCRbeta libraries were built by three rounds of nested PCR using primers (Table S4), following protocols modified from ARM-PCR. The raw public data were reprocessed by TCRdb itself: fastp quality trimming at Q25, MiXCR clonotype calling, in-frame beta chains only. CDR3 protein duplicates are merged, each entry listing the most common genes and DNA. The sample includes about 110,000 distinct CDR3 sequences, with 84% observed a single time. 20% to 25% of the sample is held by the ten biggest clonotypes. RNA was isolated from bulk, unsorted tissue, and RNA quality was assessed with a NanoDrop ND-1000 and an Agilent 2100.

Sequencing was done on a sample of lung tumor tissue. These receptors all stem from a man aged 70-80 years with non-small cell lung cancer.

This chain joins TRBV11-2 and TRBJ2-2; TRBD1 matches 7 bases. Germline CDR1 is SGHAT and CDR2 is FQNNGV. V shed 6 bases, J shed 9 bases, and the junction held 16 bases outside the gene matches. The CDR3 extends over 16 amino acids. The CDR3 bases are TGTGCCAGCAGGTTATTGGGCACAGGGGTTGCCAGGGAGCTGTTTTTT. The encoded protein is CASRLLGTGVARELFF. The whole variable domain, remainder taken from reference TRBV11-2 and TRBJ2-2, is EAGVAQSPRYKIIEKRQSVAFWCNPISGHATLYWYQQILGQGPKLLIQFQNNGVVDDSQLPKDRFSAERLKGVDSTLKIQPAKLEDSAVYLCASRLLGTGVARELFFGEGSRLTVL.

Comments on this clonotype: This may stem from a read error, because a much larger clone lies one nucleotide away. The rearrangement links TRBV4-3 to TRBJ2-1; D remains unclear. Germline-derived CDR1 and CDR2 are LGHNA and YSLEER. V lost 1 base and J 12 bases, leaving 19 bases between the germline ends. There are 15 residues in the CDR3. The CDR3 reads CASSQVASLGDGQFF. CDR3 sequence (DNA): TGCGCCAGCAGCCAAGTTGCTTCCCTTGGGGATGGGCAGTTCTTC.

Remarks on this clonotype: This may be a read error, as it is one base from a much larger clone. This rearrangement joins TRBV29-1 to TRBJ2-7, with D perhaps being TRBD1 or TRBD2 (5 bases each). The CDR3 sequence is 15 residues long. V was clipped by 1 base and J by 2 bases, with 15 bases between them. Per the germline V gene, CDR1 is SQVTM and CDR2 is ANQGSEA. The CDR3 nucleotides are TGCAGCGTTGAAGTATCGGGACCCCTGACCTACGAGCAGTACTTC. Amino acids: CSVEVSGPLTYEQYF.

CDR3 loop: CASSPRSGQGPHEQFF. The CDR3 bases are TGTGCCAGTAGCCCCCGTTCGGGACAGGGGCCACATGAGCAGTTCTTC. The rearrangement links TRBV11-1 to TRBJ2-1; 10 nucleotides align to TRBD1. Germline V gives CDR1 SGHAT, CDR2 FQDESV (reference sequence). V dropped 9 bases and J dropped 8; count of bases not matched to a gene: 16. CDR3 size: 16 residues.

In DNA, the CDR3 is TGTGCCAGTAGTAGATCATTCTCTGGTGAAAAACTGTTTTTT. This sequence encodes CASSRSFSGEKLFF. The V call is TRBV11-3, the J call TRBJ1-4; D remains unclear. The CDR3 length is 14 residues. V shed 9 bases and J shed 7 bases, with 18 bases lying between them. From germline, CDR1 is SGHNT and CDR2 YENEEA.

Points on this clonotype: One end of the junction varies from germline; a read error may be responsible. This chain connects TRBV5-5 to TRBJ2-7; TRBD2 matches 7 bases. The germline CDR1 and CDR2 sequences are SGHKS and YYEKEE (reference sequence). This CDR3 spans 13 amino acids. CDR3 sequence: CVSQSMGGNEGYF. The CDR3 region has the DNA TGTGTCAGCCAAAGCATGGGGGGGAACGAGGGGTACTTC. Looking up the rest from reference TRBV5-5 and TRBJ2-7 gives the full variable domain: DAGVTQSPTHLIKTRGQQVTLRCSPISGHKSVSWYQQVLGQGPQFIFQYYEKEERGRGNFPDRFSARQFPNYSSELNVNALLLGDSALYLCVSQSMGGNEGYFGPGTRLTVT.

In regard to this clonotype: The junction and the germline gene differ at one end; a read error may be behind it. The rearrangement joins TRBV6-2 or TRBV6-3 to TRBJ2-1; D is perhaps TRBD2 (5 bases). The CDR3 runs to 13 residues. CDR1 is MNHEY and CDR2 is SVGEGT in the germline V gene. The CDR3 loop is CTSNGGGYNDQFF. CDR3 nucleotide sequence: TGTACCAGCAACGGAGGCGGTTACAATGACCAGTTCTTC.

Details on this clonotype: This may come from a read error, since a much larger clone is one base off. V gene TRBV5-1 combines with J gene TRBJ2-1; 7 bases align to TRBD2. V shed 1 base and J 1 base; nucleotides not matched to a gene: 8. CDR1 and CDR2 from the germline V gene are SGHRS and YFSETQ. This CDR3 comprises 17 residues. CDR3 loop: CASSLLANGRSYNEQFF. In DNA form, the CDR3 reads TGCGCCAGCAGCTTGCTGGCTAACGGGAGGTCCTACAATGAGCAGTTCTTC.